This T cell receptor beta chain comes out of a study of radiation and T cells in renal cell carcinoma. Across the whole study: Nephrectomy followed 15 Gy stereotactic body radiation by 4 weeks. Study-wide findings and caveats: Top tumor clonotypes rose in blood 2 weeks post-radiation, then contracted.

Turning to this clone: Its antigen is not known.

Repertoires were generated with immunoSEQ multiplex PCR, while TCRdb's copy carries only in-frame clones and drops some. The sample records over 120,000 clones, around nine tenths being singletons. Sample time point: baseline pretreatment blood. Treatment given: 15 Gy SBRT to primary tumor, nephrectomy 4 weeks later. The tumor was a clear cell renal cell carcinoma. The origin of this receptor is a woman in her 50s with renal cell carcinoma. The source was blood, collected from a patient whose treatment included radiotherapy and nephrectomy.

Written as DNA, the CDR3 is TGTGCCAGCAGCCTGAACCGGGACACCAAGAACACTGAAGCTTTCTTT. Translating it yields CASSLNRDTKNTEAFF. The gene calls are TRBV13 and TRBJ1-1; TRBD1 is a possible D gene (6 bases). This CDR3 has 16 amino acids. Trimming stripped 5 bases from V and 1 base from J, with 17 bases between. Per germline, CDR1 PRHDT and CDR2 FYEKMQ (reference sequence).